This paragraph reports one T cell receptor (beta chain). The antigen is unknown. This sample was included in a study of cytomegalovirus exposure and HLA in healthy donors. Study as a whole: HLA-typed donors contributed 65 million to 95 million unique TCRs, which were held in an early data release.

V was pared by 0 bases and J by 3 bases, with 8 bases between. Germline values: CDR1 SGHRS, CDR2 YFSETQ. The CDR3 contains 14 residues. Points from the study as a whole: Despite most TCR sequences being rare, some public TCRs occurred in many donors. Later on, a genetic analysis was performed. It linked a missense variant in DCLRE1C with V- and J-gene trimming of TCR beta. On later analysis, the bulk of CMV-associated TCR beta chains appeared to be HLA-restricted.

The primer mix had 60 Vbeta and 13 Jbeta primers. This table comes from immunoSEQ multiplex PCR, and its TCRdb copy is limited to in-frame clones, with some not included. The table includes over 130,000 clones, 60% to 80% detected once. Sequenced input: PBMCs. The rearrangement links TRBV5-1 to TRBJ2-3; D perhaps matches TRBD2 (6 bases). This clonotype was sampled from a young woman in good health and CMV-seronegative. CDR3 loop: CASSLASGTDTQYF. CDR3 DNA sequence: TGCGCCAGCAGCTTGGCGAGCGGGACAGATACGCAGTATTTT.